This paragraph covers one T cell receptor beta chain sequence. Its specificity is not known. This sample is part of a study of cytomegalovirus exposure and HLA in healthy donors. General study points: CMV serostatus alone was available as immune exposure information.

Primers: 60 Vbeta forward and 13 Jbeta reverse. Profiling relied on immunoSEQ multiplex PCR, and the TCRdb table lists in-frame clones only, not all of them. Of more than 150,000 clones in the sample, over 75% are singletons; the top ten hold over 0.2%. Trimming removed 2 bases from V and 6 bases from J, with 12 bases in between. The CDR3 consists of 14 residues. Specimen: PBMCs. The clonotype comes from a girl in the first two years of life in good health and CMV-seronegative. V usage is TRBV5-3 and J usage is TRBJ1-5, with a tentative D call TRBD1 (5 bases). TRBV5-3 has ORF status, its function being uncertain. The CDR3 loop is CARSFLQASQPQHF. The CDR3 DNA is TGTGCCAGAAGCTTTCTACAGGCCAGTCAGCCCCAGCATTTT.